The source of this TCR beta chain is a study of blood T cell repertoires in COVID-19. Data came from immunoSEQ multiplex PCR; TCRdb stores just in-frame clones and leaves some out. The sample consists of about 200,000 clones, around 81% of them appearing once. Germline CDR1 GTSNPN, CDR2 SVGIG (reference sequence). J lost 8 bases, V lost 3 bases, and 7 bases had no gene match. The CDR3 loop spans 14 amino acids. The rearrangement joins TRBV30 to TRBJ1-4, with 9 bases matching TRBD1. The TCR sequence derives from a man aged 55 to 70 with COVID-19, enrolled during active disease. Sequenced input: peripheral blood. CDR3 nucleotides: TGTGCCTGGAGGACCGGGACAGGGTCCGAAAAACTGTTTTTT. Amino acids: CAWRTGTGSEKLFF.